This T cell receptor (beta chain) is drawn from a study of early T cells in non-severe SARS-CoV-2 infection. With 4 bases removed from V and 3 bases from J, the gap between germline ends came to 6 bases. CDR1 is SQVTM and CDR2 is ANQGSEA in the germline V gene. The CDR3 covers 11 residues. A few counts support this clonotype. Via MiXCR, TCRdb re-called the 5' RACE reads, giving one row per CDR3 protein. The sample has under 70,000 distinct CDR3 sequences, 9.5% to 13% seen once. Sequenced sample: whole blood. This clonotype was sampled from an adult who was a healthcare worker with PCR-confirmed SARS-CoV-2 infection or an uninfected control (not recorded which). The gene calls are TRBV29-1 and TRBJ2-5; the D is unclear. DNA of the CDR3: TGCAGCGTTGGTGGTGAAGAGACCCAGTACTTC. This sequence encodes CSVGGEETQYF.